This TCR beta chain is from a study of graft-versus-host responses after intestinal transplantation. Whole-study context: Tacrolimus and steroids were given for roughly 3 years to all recipients after anti-thymocyte globulin induction.

Notes on the study in general: An association linked early post-transplant HvG declines with peak circulating GvH clone levels.

Trimming stripped 0 bases from V and 6 bases from J, with 23 bases between. The CDR3 has 18 residues. Germline V gene lookup returns CDR1 MNHEY and CDR2 SMNVEV (reference sequence). Repertoires were generated with immunoSEQ multiplex PCR, while TCRdb's copy carries only in-frame clones and drops some. The sample lists some 16,000 clones; 82% were seen once. Intraepithelial lymphocytes and lamina propria lymphocytes were released through processing of graft tissue. In regard to this clone: Its antigen is unknown.

The J gene is TRBJ1-2, the V gene TRBV27, with D tentatively TRBD1 (6 bases). Sample: ileum tissue, taken 17 days after transplant. This TCR was sampled from a human patient who received an intestinal transplant, so some T cells may come from the graft donor. CDR3 DNA: TGTGCCAGCAGTTTATCGATCGGGCCCAGGGGCCTGTGGGATGGCTACACCTTC. Translation: CASSLSIGPRGLWDGYTF.